The present entry profiles one T cell receptor beta chain with its context. The antigen is unknown. This specimen comes from a study of T cell responses to AZD1222 COVID-19 vaccine. V was clipped by 5 bases and J by 3 bases, with 7 bases between them. Germline V gives CDR1 SGHAT, CDR2 FQNNGV. The CDR3 is 12 amino acids. Points from the study as a whole: The donor group comprised mostly white British people and more females; the analysis possibly underestimated clonal diversity. Following two doses of AZD1222, Spike-specific TCR breadth and depth rose. Targeting of unmutated variant regions was reportedly seen in nearly half of spike-specific TCRs. Of the AZD1222 recipients, only six or seven were seropositive at baseline.

TCRdb's copy holds only in-frame clones and misses some; the assay was immunoSEQ multiplex PCR. The data hold around 180,000 clones, with around 87% observed a single time. The TCR was taken from an adult in good health. Sequenced material: peripheral blood, taken on day 0 of MenACWY control vaccination. The chain recombines TRBV11-2 with TRBJ1-2, with D unclear. CDR3 DNA sequence: TGTGCCAGCAGCCAAGGAGACTATGGCTACACCTTC. This codes for CASSQGDYGYTF.